This T cell receptor (beta chain) stems from a study of identical twins. Study results and caveats: Out-of-frame TCR alpha sharing in monozygotic twins exceeded recombination model predictions. Abundant cord blood beta clonotypes carried fewer insertions; memory repertoires showed none.

The CDR3 has 14 amino acids. CDR1 and CDR2 (germline): DFQATT, SNEGSKA (reference sequence). V lost 6 bases and J lost 0, with 12 bases in between. cDNA molecules carried unique molecular identifiers, and template switching added a universal primer site. TCRdb re-analysed the 5' RACE reads in MiXCR, keeping a single row per CDR3 protein. The sample shows approximately 700,000 distinct CDR3 sequences, 5.5% to 6.5% of them seen only once. There are many counts of this clonotype. Antigen unknown. The receptor was derived from a man aged 18 to 35 in good health. This chain uses TRBV20-1 with TRBJ2-1; D may be TRBD2 (5 bases). Sequencing was carried out using naive T cells sorted from blood. CDR3 bases: TGCAGTGCCTCAACTAGAAGCTCCTACAATGAGCAGTTCTTC. It encodes CSASTRSSYNEQFF.